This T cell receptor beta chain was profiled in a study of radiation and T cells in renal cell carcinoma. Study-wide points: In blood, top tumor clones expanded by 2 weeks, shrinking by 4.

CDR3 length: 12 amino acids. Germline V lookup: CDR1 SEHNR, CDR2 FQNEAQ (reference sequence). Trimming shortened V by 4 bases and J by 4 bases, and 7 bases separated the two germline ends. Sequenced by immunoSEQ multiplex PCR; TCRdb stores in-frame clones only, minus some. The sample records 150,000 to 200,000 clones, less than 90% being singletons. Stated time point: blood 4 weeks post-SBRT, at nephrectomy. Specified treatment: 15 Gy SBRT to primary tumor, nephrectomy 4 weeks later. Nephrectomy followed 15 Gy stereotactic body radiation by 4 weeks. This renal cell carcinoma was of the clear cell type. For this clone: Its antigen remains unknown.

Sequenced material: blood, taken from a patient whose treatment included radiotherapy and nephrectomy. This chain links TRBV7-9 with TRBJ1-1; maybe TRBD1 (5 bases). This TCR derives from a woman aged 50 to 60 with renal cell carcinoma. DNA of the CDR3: TGTGCCAGCAGCTACGGGGGCACTGAAGCTTTCTTT. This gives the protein CASSYGGTEAFF.